This entry lists 28 T cell receptor beta chains sequenced from one sample in a study of PD-1 blockade in classical Hodgkin lymphoma. All trial patients relapsed after autologous stem cell transplantation. Repertoires were generated with immunoSEQ multiplex PCR, while TCRdb's copy carries only in-frame clones and drops some. This table has more than 60,000 clones, around nine tenths appearing once. Sequences were derived from peripheral blood mononuclear cells (PBMCs), sampled at baseline. The receptors were sampled from a human donor with classical Hodgkin lymphoma.

The chain links TRBV10-2 to TRBJ2-7; 7 bases map to TRBD1. V lost 6 bases to trimming and J lost 7 bases; unmatched junction nucleotides: 18. The V gene's germline CDR1 is WSHSY and CDR2 SAAADI. This CDR3 is 16 amino acids long. The CDR3 spells CASRDQTGTDPWEQYF. The CDR3 region has the DNA TGCGCCAGCAGAGATCAGACCGGGACAGACCCCTGGGAGCAGTACTTC.

The chain recombines TRBV4-1 with TRBJ2-3; D is ambiguous. V lost 2 bases to trimming and J lost 6 bases, with 9 bases between them. Germline CDR1 is MGHRA and CDR2 is YSYEKL. The CDR3 spans 13 residues. The CDR3 sequence is CASSQWSLDTQYF. The CDR3 DNA is TGCGCCAGCAGCCAATGGAGCTTGGATACGCAGTATTTT.

J is TRBJ2-3 and V is TRBV6-5; D tentatively fits TRBD1 or TRBD2 (5 bases each). The germline V gene encodes CDR1 MNHEY and CDR2 SVGAGI. This CDR3 region has 13 residues. Trimming removed 6 bases at V and 13 bases at J, with 20 bases between. The CDR3 coding sequence is TGTGCCAGCAGAAGCCCTAGGGGAGAAAAGGAGTATTTT. Translated: CASRSPRGEKEYF.

This chain joins TRBV28 and TRBJ2-2; no reliable D call. Trimming cost V 3 bases and J 2 bases, with 7 bases left between them. Germline V lookup: CDR1 MDHEN, CDR2 SYDVKM. The CDR3 consists of 14 residues. This CDR3 is CASSFSINTGELFF. CDR3 nucleotides: TGTGCCAGCAGTTTTTCAATTAACACCGGGGAGCTGTTTTTT.

The chain joins TRBV30 to TRBJ2-2; D is undetermined. This CDR3 contains 16 residues. The germline V gene has CDR1 GTSNPN and CDR2 SVGIG (reference sequence). V was clipped by 0 bases and J by 7 bases, with 18 bases between them. In DNA, the CDR3 is TGTGCCTGGAGTGTACTCGGACGGATACATGGCGGGGAGCTGTTTTTT. Translated: CAWSVLGRIHGGELFF.

A note on this clone: Sequence at one end of the junction differs from germline and may be a read error. For the CDR3, the DNA is TGCAGTGCTGAAGGGGGATACGAGCAGCACTTC. It encodes CSAEGGYEQHF. This rearrangement joins TRBV20-1 to TRBJ2-7, with a weak D call TRBD1 (6 bases). Germline V gives CDR1 DFQATT, CDR2 SNEGSKA (reference sequence). The CDR3 totals 11 residues.

The chain couples TRBV15 to TRBJ1-6; 12 bases agree with TRBD1. V shed 5 bases, J shed 9 bases, and the junction held 5 bases outside the gene matches. Germline lookup yields CDR1 LNHNV and CDR2 YYDKDF (reference sequence). This CDR3 comprises 15 residues. In DNA form, the CDR3 reads TGTGCCACCAGCCCTTGGGACAGGGGGCGTTCACCCCTCCACTTT. It codes for CATSPWDRGRSPLHF.

The sample holds one count of this clone. The J gene is TRBJ1-5, the V gene TRBV28, with 8 bases that match TRBD1. The CDR3 consists of 15 residues. CDR1 is MDHEN and CDR2 is SYDVKM in the germline V gene. Trimming took 6 bases from V and 4 from J; bases not matched to a gene: 8. This chain's CDR3 is CASRSTRDRNQPQHF. The CDR3 nucleotides are TGTGCCAGCAGGTCGACCCGGGACAGGAATCAGCCCCAGCATTTT. Based on the CDR3 plus reference TRBV28 and TRBJ1-5, the full variable domain is DVKVTQSSRYLVKRTGEKVFLECVQDMDHENMFWYRQDPGLGLRLIYFSYDVKMKEKGDIPEGYSVSREKKERFSLILESASTNQTSMYLCASRSTRDRNQPQHFGDGTRLSIL.

This clone was counted a single time. The CDR3 sequence: CASNPSGTGSYEQYF. DNA of the CDR3: TGCGCCAGCAACCCGTCCGGGACAGGGAGCTACGAGCAGTACTTC. The chain uses TRBV23-1 and TRBJ2-7; 9 nucleotides line up with TRBD1. TRBV23-1 is classed as an ORF, of uncertain function. The V and J ends lost 7 bases and 3 bases, in that order; junction bases with no gene match: 10. This CDR3 region has 15 residues.

The genes are TRBV28 and TRBJ1-5; D unclear. Trimming took 7 bases from V and 0 from J, leaving 10 bases between them. Germline values: CDR1 MDHEN, CDR2 SYDVKM. CDR3 size: 14 residues. The CDR3 sequence: CASTAPNSNQPQHF. CDR3 in DNA: TGTGCCAGCACGGCACCAAATAGCAATCAGCCCCAGCATTTT.

This sequence joins TRBV28 and TRBJ2-2, with 8 positions matching TRBD1. V lost 6 bases and J lost 6; bases outside the gene matches: 12. The length of the CDR3 is 16 residues. CDR1 is MDHEN and CDR2 is SYDVKM in the germline V gene. The DNA of the CDR3 is TGTGCCAGCAGCATCACCGGGACAGGTAGTCCCGGGGAGCTGTTTTTT. Its protein is CASSITGTGSPGELFF.

This chain connects TRBV6-1 to TRBJ1-5, with D unresolved. CDR3 length equals 13 residues. Deletions cut 2 bases from V and 4 bases from J, with 6 bases between. In germline, CDR1 is MNHNS, CDR2 SASEGT. The CDR3 region is CASSEQVNQPQHF. The CDR3 DNA reads TGTGCCAGCAGTGAACAGGTGAATCAGCCCCAGCATTTT.

The chain has TRBV19 and TRBJ1-4; perhaps TRBD1 as D (5 bases). V was trimmed by 5 bases and J by 1 base, leaving 11 bases between them. There are 15 residues in the CDR3. The germline V gene has CDR1 LNHDA and CDR2 SQIVND (reference sequence). This CDR3 reads CASSPQRGTNEKLFF. In DNA, the CDR3 is TGTGCCAGTAGTCCACAGAGGGGAACTAATGAAAAACTGTTTTTT.

The genes are TRBV28 and TRBJ2-7; D call uncertain. This CDR3 comprises 12 residues. V lost 4 bases, J lost 6 bases, and 10 bases lay in between. CDR1 MDHEN and CDR2 SYDVKM come from the germline V gene. In DNA form, the CDR3 reads TGTGCCAGCAGTTACGGCAGCCTCGAGCAGTACTTC. Translation gives CASSYGSLEQYF.

The chain employs TRBV7-9 and TRBJ2-7; no clear D gene. CDR1 and CDR2 (germline): SEHNR, FQNEAQ (reference sequence). This CDR3 has 13 residues. V lost 0 bases, J lost 2 bases, and 5 bases lay in between. In DNA, the CDR3 is TGTGCCAGCAGCTTAGCCGGAACCTACGAGCAGTACTTC. Its translation is CASSLAGTYEQYF.

Comment on this clone: Other DNA variants within this sample encode the same CDR3. The genes are TRBV7-9 and TRBJ1-5, with 7 bases fitting TRBD1. CDR3 size: 14 residues. J was trimmed by 3 bases and V by 5 bases; bases with no gene match: 4. Looked up from germline, CDR1 is SEHNR and CDR2 is FQNEAQ (reference sequence). The CDR3: CASSLGQSNQPQHF. The CDR3 DNA reads TGTGCCAGCAGCCTGGGACAGTCCAATCAGCCCCAGCATTTT.

The chain has TRBV5-6 and TRBJ2-2; 12 positions match TRBD2. J was trimmed by 11 bases and V by 7 bases; bases with no gene match: 12. Germline CDR1 SGHDT, CDR2 YYEEEE. The CDR3 runs 15 residues. This CDR3 is CASQTSGGSRGELFF. CDR3 in DNA: TGTGCCAGCCAAACTAGCGGGGGGTCTCGAGGAGAGCTGTTTTTT.

The chain combines TRBV28 with TRBJ1-5; unclear D gene. Trimming removed 5 bases at V and 6 bases at J, with 14 bases between. The CDR3 loop spans 14 amino acids. Germline CDR1 reads MDHEN; CDR2 reads SYDVKM. The CDR3 reads CASSELGSGQPQHF. The CDR3 DNA reads as TGTGCCAGCAGTGAACTTGGGAGTGGTCAGCCCCAGCATTTT.

The chain couples TRBV6-1 to TRBJ1-2; 8 bases map to TRBD1. The CDR3 is 13 amino acids. The ends lost 6 bases at V and 0 bases at J; junction bases unmatched: 0. The germline V gene has CDR1 MNHNS and CDR2 SASEGT. The CDR3 spells CASRGQANYGYTF. Here the CDR3 DNA reads TGTGCCAGCAGGGGACAGGCTAACTATGGCTACACCTTC.

The rearrangement uses TRBV7-9 and TRBJ2-3; D remains ambiguous. Germline-derived CDR1 and CDR2 are SEHNR and FQNEAQ (reference sequence). Trimming removed 6 bases from V and 6 bases from J, with 7 bases in between. This CDR3 has 11 amino acids. The CDR3 nucleotides are TGTGCCAGCAGTCCTGTGGATACGCAGTATTTT. Protein: CASSPVDTQYF.

The chain recombines TRBV4-1 with TRBJ2-2; possibly TRBD1 or TRBD2 for D (6 bases each). The CDR3 is 14 amino acids. Germline assignment: CDR1 MGHRA and CDR2 YSYEKL. The V end lost 2 bases, the J end lost 5 bases, and 9 bases lay between the germline ends. The CDR3 DNA reads TGCGCCAGCAGCCAACTAGGGGGGACCGGGGAGCTGTTTTTT. Translation gives CASSQLGGTGELFF.

This clone was recorded a few times. V gene TRBV29-1 combines with J gene TRBJ2-1; a possible D gene is TRBD1 (5 bases). Per the germline V gene, CDR1 is SQVTM and CDR2 is ANQGSEA. The CDR3 runs to 16 residues. V gave up 1 base and J gave up 4 bases, with 17 bases separating them. The CDR3 is CSVEVYWTTIYNEQFF. The CDR3 bases are TGCAGCGTTGAAGTTTACTGGACAACCATATACAATGAGCAGTTCTTC.

Concerning this clone: A junction end diverges from the germline sequence, so it may reflect a read error. V usage is TRBV5-1 and J usage is TRBJ2-5, with D possibly being TRBD2 (5 bases). Germline-derived CDR1 and CDR2 are SGHRS and YFSETQ. The CDR3 totals 13 residues. The DNA of the CDR3 is TGCGCCAGCAGCGGGTCTAGCCAACAGACCCAGTACTTC. It yields the protein CASSGSSQQTQYF. The variable domain in full, with the rest retrieved from reference TRBV5-1 and TRBJ2-5, is KAGVTQTPRYLIKTRGQQVTLSCSPISGHRSVSWYQQTPGQGLQFLFEYFSETQRNKGNFPGRFSGRQFSNSRSEMNVSTLELGDSALYLCASSGSSQQTQYFGPGTRLLVL.

The sample holds one count of this clone. The chain couples TRBV9 to TRBJ2-5; TRBD2 aligns across 13 bases. The CDR3 sequence is 15 residues long. The germline V gene has CDR1 SGDLS and CDR2 YYNGEE. Trimming removed 2 bases from V and 4 bases from J; junction bases left unmatched: 2. The CDR3 loop is CASSVGLAGAETQYF. The CDR3 nucleotides are TGTGCCAGCAGCGTCGGACTAGCGGGAGCAGAGACCCAGTACTTC. Full variable domain (rest looked up from reference TRBV9 and TRBJ2-5): DSGVTQTPKHLITATGQRVTLRCSPRSGDLSVYWYQQSLDQGLQFLIQYYNGEERAKGNILERFSAQQFPDLHSELNLSSLELGDSALYFCASSVGLAGAETQYFGPGTRLLVL.

The chain joins TRBV6-5 to TRBJ1-5; D is possibly TRBD1 (6 bases). The ends were cut back, 6 bases at V and 3 bases at J, with 12 bases in the middle. The length of the CDR3 is 14 residues. CDR1 MNHEY and CDR2 SVGAGI come from the germline V gene. The CDR3: CASRKGGYNQPQHF. The CDR3 bases are TGTGCCAGCAGAAAGGGGGGATACAATCAGCCCCAGCATTTT.

The CDR3 is CASSWTRSAGELFF. CDR3 nucleotides: TGTGCCAGCAGTTGGACTAGATCGGCCGGGGAGCTGTTTTTT. The rearrangement joins TRBV6-5 to TRBJ2-2, with 7 nucleotides matching TRBD2. V shed 4 bases and J 6 bases; nucleotides not matched to a gene: 5. The germline V gene has CDR1 MNHEY and CDR2 SVGAGI. The CDR3 totals 14 residues.

J is TRBJ2-2 and V is TRBV7-2; a possible D gene is TRBD2 (6 bases). With 4 bases removed from V and 7 bases from J, the gap between germline ends came to 13 bases. This CDR3 contains 14 residues. The V gene's germline CDR1 is SGHTA and CDR2 FQGNSA. The CDR3 region has the DNA TGTGCCAGCAGCTCCAGACTAGTTAGCGGGGAGCTGTTTTTT. Protein product: CASSSRLVSGELFF.

This chain joins TRBV30 and TRBJ2-1; D is ambiguous. CDR3 length: 12 residues. V lost 0 bases and J lost 9, with 9 bases in between. Germline V gene sequence: CDR1 GTSNPN, CDR2 SVGIG (reference sequence). CDR3 sequence reads: CAWSVATAEQFF. The CDR3 DNA reads as TGTGCCTGGAGTGTAGCCACCGCTGAGCAGTTCTTC.